This is a list of T cell receptor beta chains from one sample in a study of blood T cell repertoires in COVID-19. Only in-frame clones appear in the TCRdb table, and some are missing; sequencing was by immunoSEQ multiplex PCR. The top ten hold 4% of the sample, which has roughly 230,000 clones, roughly 86% seen once. The sequenced material came from PBMCs or T cells enriched from blood (not recorded which). The receptors originated from a woman in her thirties with acute COVID-19. CDR3s include the opening cysteine and the closing phenylalanine or tryptophan. A D gene is named only where the DNA matches it firmly. Only some rows state a clone size, as once, few, many or a class for expanded clones.

size | J | D | V | DNA | CDR3
- | TRBJ1-2 | - | TRBV6-6 | TGTGCCAGCAGTTACCCCTCCTTGGGGGCAGATGGTGGCTACACCTTC | CASSYPSLGADGGYTF
- | TRBJ2-7 | - | TRBV6-5 | TGTGCCAGCAGTTTGTCCGGCTACGAGCAGTACTTC | CASSLSGYEQYF
few | TRBJ2-7 | TRBD1 | TRBV4-2 | TGTGCCAGCAGCCGAGCGGGACAGGGGGACTACGAGCAGTACTTC | CASSRAGQGDYEQYF
- | TRBJ2-3 | - | TRBV29-1 | TGCAGCGTTGACCTCCCCGAGGGTACAGATACGCAGTATTTT | CSVDLPEGTDTQYF
- | TRBJ1-2 | - | TRBV23-1 | TGCGCCAGCAGTCAATTGTGGGGGCGGGATGGCTACACCTTC | CASSQLWGRDGYTF
- | TRBJ2-2 | - | TRBV7-9 | TGTGCCAGCAGCGGGCCAGGGAACACCGGGGAGCTGTTTTTT | CASSGPGNTGELFF
few | TRBJ1-5 | TRBD1 | TRBV18 | TGTGCCAGCTCAGATACAGGGGTATTTCAGCCCCAGCATTTT | CASSDTGVFQPQHF
- | TRBJ1-3 | - | TRBV7-9 | TGTGCCAGCAGCTTAGCGATGGGGAGAGGAAACACCATATATTTT | CASSLAMGRGNTIYF
- | TRBJ2-1 | TRBD2 | TRBV11-3 | TGTGCCAGCAGCACCCAGGGACTAGGTCATTACAATGAGCAGTTCTTC | CASSTQGLGHYNEQFF
- | TRBJ1-6 | TRBD1 | TRBV3-1/TRBV3-2 | TGTGCCAGCAGCCGGACAGGGAGGGGCACTGATAATTCACCCCTCCACTTT | CASSRTGRGTDNSPLHF
- | TRBJ1-6 | - | TRBV7-2 | TGTGCCAGCAGCTCTGGACACGTAAATTCACCCCTCCACTTT | CASSSGHVNSPLHF
- | TRBJ1-2 | TRBD1 | TRBV7-8 | TGTGCCAGCAGCTATGCCGGGACAGGGGATTATGGCTACACCTTC | CASSYAGTGDYGYTF
- | TRBJ2-2 | - | TRBV18 | TGTGCCAGCTCACCAGGCAGGGACACCGGGGAGCTGTTTTTT | CASSPGRDTGELFF
- | TRBJ2-1 | TRBD2 | TRBV7-2 | TGTGCCAGCAGCTCCAGACTAGCGGGGTCCTACAATGAGCAGTTCTTC | CASSSRLAGSYNEQFF
- | TRBJ2-5 | - | TRBV27 | TGTGCCAGCAGTTTTAAGTCGGGAGATTTACAAGAGACCCAGTACTTC | CASSFKSGDLQETQYF
- | TRBJ2-5 | - | TRBV5-1 | TGCGCCAGCAGCTTGGAGGACAGTCAAGAGACCCAGTACTTC | CASSLEDSQETQYF
- | TRBJ1-1 | - | TRBV10-2 | TGCGCCAGCAGTGAATCAGACGGGAGGACTGAAGCTTTCTTT | CASSESDGRTEAFF
- | TRBJ1-1 | TRBD1 | TRBV13 | TGTGCCAGCAGCAAATTCCTGGACAGGGGGATCACTGAAGCTTTCTTT | CASSKFLDRGITEAFF
once | TRBJ1-3 | - | TRBV10-3 | TGTGCCATCAGGCAGGAGGGAGGAAACACCATATATTTT | CAIRQEGGNTIYF
once | TRBJ1-4 | - | TRBV15 | TGTGCCACCAGCAGAGTAGGGGAGGGAGAAAAACTGTTTTTT | CATSRVGEGEKLFF
- | TRBJ2-3 | - | TRBV5-1 | TGCGCCAGCAGCTTGGCCGAGGGGTGGGGGCTACAGTATTTT | CASSLAEGWGLQYF
once | TRBJ1-1 | - | TRBV30 | TGTGCCTGGATACGGGGGGACACAATGAACACTGAAGCTTTCTTT | CAWIRGDTMNTEAFF
- | TRBJ1-4 | - | TRBV4-2 | TGTGCCAGCAGCCAAACCTTCGGGTATACAACTAATGAAAAACTGTTTTTT | CASSQTFGYTTNEKLFF
- | TRBJ2-5 | - | TRBV19 | TGTGCCAGTAGAGGCCAGGGGCAAGAGACCCAGTACTTC | CASRGQGQETQYF
- | TRBJ2-3 | - | TRBV10-3 | TGTGCCATCAGTGAGGGGCAGGGGAGAGCAGATACGCAGTATTTT | CAISEGQGRADTQYF
- | TRBJ1-2 | TRBD1 | TRBV5-4 | TGTGCCAGCAGCCACCCTGGGACAGGGATCGGCTACACCTTC | CASSHPGTGIGYTF
- | TRBJ1-1 | - | TRBV10-2 | TGCGCCATCACTCAGGGGAGAAACACTGAAGCTTTCTTT | CAITQGRNTEAFF
- | TRBJ1-6 | - | TRBV4-3 | TGCGCCAGCAGCCAAGATCTAAGGAGCTCCTATAATTCACCCCTCCACTTT | CASSQDLRSSYNSPLHF
- | TRBJ1-5 | - | TRBV6-5 | TGTGCCAGCAGCCCATCTGGGCATCGTCAGCCCCAGCATTTT | CASSPSGHRQPQHF
once | TRBJ1-2 | TRBD1 | TRBV30 | TGTGCCTGGAGTGAGGACAGGGTTAACTATGGCTACACCTTC | CAWSEDRVNYGYTF
- | TRBJ2-2 | TRBD2 | TRBV30 | TGTGCCTGGAGTCACGGGGTAGCGGGGGAGGCCGGGGAGCTGTTTTTT | CAWSHGVAGEAGELFF
medium-sized | TRBJ1-2 | TRBD1 | TRBV6-6 | TGTGCCAGCAGTTATAATGAACAGGGGGCTAGATATGGCTACACCTTC | CASSYNEQGARYGYTF
- | TRBJ2-7 | TRBD1 | TRBV28 | TGTGCCAGCAGGTCGGGGACAGACTACGAGCAGTACTTC | CASRSGTDYEQYF
- | TRBJ2-3 | - | TRBV28 | TGTGCCAGCAGCCCCCAGGGGACAGATACGCAGTATTTT | CASSPQGTDTQYF
few | TRBJ1-5 | - | TRBV7-8 | TGTGCCAGCACACCGACAGTTCGCAATCAGCCCCAGCATTTT | CASTPTVRNQPQHF
- | TRBJ1-6 | - | TRBV19 | TGTGCCAGTAGGACGAGAGGGTGGGCACCCCTCCACTTT | CASRTRGWAPLHF
- | TRBJ1-2 | TRBD1 | TRBV9 | TGTGCCAGCAGCACCCGGACAGGCTATGATGGCTACACCTTC | CASSTRTGYDGYTF
- | TRBJ2-7 | - | TRBV11-2 | TGTGCCAGCAGCCTCCCGGGGGATTCCTACGAGCAGTACTTC | CASSLPGDSYEQYF
- | TRBJ2-1 | - | TRBV3-1/TRBV3-2 | TGTGCCAGCAGTCGCTACAATGAGCAGTTCTTC | CASSRYNEQFF
- | TRBJ2-7 | - | TRBV5-4 | TGTGCCAGCAGCTTTACGCGGGGAAGCTACGAGCAGTACTTC | CASSFTRGSYEQYF
once | TRBJ2-7 | TRBD1 | TRBV9 | TGTGCCAGCAGCGAACAGGGGGGCGAGCAGTACTTC | CASSEQGGEQYF
- | TRBJ2-3 | - | TRBV5-1 | TGCGCCAGCAGCCCCCGAGACGGGCAGGGAGATACGCAGTATTTT | CASSPRDGQGDTQYF
- | TRBJ1-5 | - | TRBV7-8 | TGTGCCAGCAGCTTAACCAGGACAGCTAGCAATCAGCCCCAGCATTTT | CASSLTRTASNQPQHF
- | TRBJ2-7 | - | TRBV29-1 | TGCAGCGTCGAGGAGGGGCCACTCGAGCAGTACTTC | CSVEEGPLEQYF
- | TRBJ2-1 | TRBD2 | TRBV7-2 | TGTGCCAGCAGCCGGACTAGCGGGGGGGCCTACAATGAGCAGTTCTTC | CASSRTSGGAYNEQFF